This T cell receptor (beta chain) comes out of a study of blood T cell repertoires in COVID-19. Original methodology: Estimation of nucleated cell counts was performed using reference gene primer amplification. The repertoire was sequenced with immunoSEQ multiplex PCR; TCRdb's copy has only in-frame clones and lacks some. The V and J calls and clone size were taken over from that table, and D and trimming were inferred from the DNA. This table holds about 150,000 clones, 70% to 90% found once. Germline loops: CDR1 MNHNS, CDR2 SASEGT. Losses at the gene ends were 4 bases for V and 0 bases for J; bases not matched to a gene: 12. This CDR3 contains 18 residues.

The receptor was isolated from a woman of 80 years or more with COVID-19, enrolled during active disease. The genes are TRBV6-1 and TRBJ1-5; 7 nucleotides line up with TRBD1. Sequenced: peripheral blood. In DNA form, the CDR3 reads TGTGCCAGCAGTGGCAGGACAGGCCGAGGGTATAGCAATCAGCCCCAGCATTTT. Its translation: CASSGRTGRGYSNQPQHF.